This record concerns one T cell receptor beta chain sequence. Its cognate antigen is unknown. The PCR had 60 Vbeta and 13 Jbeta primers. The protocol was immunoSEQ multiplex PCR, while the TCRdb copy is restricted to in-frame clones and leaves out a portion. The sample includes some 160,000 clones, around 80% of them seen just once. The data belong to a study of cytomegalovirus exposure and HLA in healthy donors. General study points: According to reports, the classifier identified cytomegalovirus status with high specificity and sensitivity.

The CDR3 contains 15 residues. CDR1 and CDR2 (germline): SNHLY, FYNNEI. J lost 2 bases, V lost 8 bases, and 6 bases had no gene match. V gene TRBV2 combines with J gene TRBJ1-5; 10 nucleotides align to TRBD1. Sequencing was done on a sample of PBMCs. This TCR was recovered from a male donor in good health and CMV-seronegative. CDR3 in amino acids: CASLRDRGGNQPQHF. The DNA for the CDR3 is TGTGCCAGCCTCCGGGACAGGGGCGGCAATCAGCCCCAGCATTTT.